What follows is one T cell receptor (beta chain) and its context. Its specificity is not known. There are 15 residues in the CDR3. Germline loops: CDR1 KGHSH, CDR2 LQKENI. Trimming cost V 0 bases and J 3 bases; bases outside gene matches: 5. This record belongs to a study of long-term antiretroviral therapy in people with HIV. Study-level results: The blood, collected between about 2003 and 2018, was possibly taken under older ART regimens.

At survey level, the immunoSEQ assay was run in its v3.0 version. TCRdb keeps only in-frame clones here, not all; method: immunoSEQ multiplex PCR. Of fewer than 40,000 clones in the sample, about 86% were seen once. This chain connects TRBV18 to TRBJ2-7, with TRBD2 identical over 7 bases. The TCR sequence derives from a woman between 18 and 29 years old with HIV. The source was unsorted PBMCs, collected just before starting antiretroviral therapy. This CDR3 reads CASSPPSSSGYEQYF. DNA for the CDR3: TGTGCCAGCTCACCACCGAGTTCTAGCGGCTACGAGCAGTACTTC.